The clone carrying this T cell receptor beta chain has a handful of counts. What it binds is not known. This entry belongs to a study of T cells in localized non-small cell lung cancer. Overall study findings and caveats: Median roughly 57 top-100 tumor clones were shared with paired adjacent lung. Blood T cell density predicted longer survival; adjacent-lung clonality, shorter.

The ends were cut back, 2 bases at V and 0 bases at J, with 2 bases in the middle. Germline CDR1 and CDR2: MNHNS and SASEGT. This CDR3 spans 13 amino acids. Using immunoSEQ multiplex PCR, the repertoire was profiled, and TCRdb retains in-frame clones only, with some absent. The table shows roughly 39,000 clones, with 70% to 80% occurring only once. The source was PBMCs, collected before any cancer treatment. The gene calls are TRBV6-1 and TRBJ1-5; D unclear. This TCR derives from a woman aged 40-69 years with stage II squamous cell lung carcinoma. The CDR3 coding sequence is TGTGCCAGCAGTGAACGTAGCAATCAGCCCCAGCATTTT. Amino acids: CASSERSNQPQHF.